This TCR beta chain comes out of a study of blood T cell repertoires in COVID-19. The overall study: In each case, the material was cDNA or gDNA derived from T cells, B-cell-depleted T cells, or PBMCs.

CDR1 and CDR2 (germline): GTSNPN, SVGIG (reference sequence). This CDR3 contains 14 residues. Trimming pared 0 bases from V and 8 bases from J, leaving 13 bases between. Clones were sequenced by immunoSEQ multiplex PCR, and TCRdb holds only the in-frame ones, with some missing. Here the sample spans a few hundred thousand clones, approximately 81% being singletons. The chain couples TRBV30 to TRBJ1-4; possibly TRBD1 for D (6 bases). Sequencing input: peripheral blood. The clonotype originates from a young woman with acute or convalescent COVID-19. CDR3 bases: TGTGCCTGGAGTGTATGGCAGGGGAGCGAAAAACTGTTTTTT. This codes for CAWSVWQGSEKLFF. The full variable domain, completed using reference TRBV30 and TRBJ1-4, is SQTIHQWPATLVQPVGSPLSLECTVEGTSNPNLYWYRQAAGRGLQLLFYSVGIGQISSEVPQNLSASRPQDRQFILSSKKLLLSDSGFYLCAWSVWQGSEKLFFGSGTQLSVL.